The 10 T cell receptor beta chains in this list originate from one sample, sequenced in a study of response to subunit inactivated influenza vaccine. TCRdb re-called the RT-PCR reads through MiXCR, storing one row per CDR3 protein. This table holds 150,000 to 200,000 distinct CDR3 sequences, 12% found once. The sample was also linked to a second study, of T cells expressing NK-cell markers. That investigation notes: The authors made TCR beta cDNA libraries by 5'RACE template switching. This switching added a universal primer site and UMIs.

The sequences come from CD8+ T cells sorted from PBMCs, collected roughly 13 days after vaccination. Receptors originate from a man aged 45-60 years who received an inactivated influenza vaccine.

This clonotype has at least ten counts. This chain connects TRBV7-6 to TRBJ1-4; D is undetermined. Germline lookup yields CDR1 SGHVS and CDR2 FNYEAQ. The CDR3 has 15 residues. Trimming took 1 base from V and 3 from J, leaving 9 bases between them. CDR3 loop: CASSLEPGANEKLFF. CDR3 sequence (DNA): TGTGCCAGCAGCTTAGAACCCGGGGCTAATGAAAAACTGTTTTTT.

This clonotype has ten or more counts. This sequence joins TRBV6-5 and TRBJ2-7; D is perhaps TRBD1 (6 bases). Trimming removed 4 bases at V and 3 bases at J, with 7 bases between. The germline CDR1 and CDR2 sequences are MNHEY and SVGAGI. CDR3 length: 12 residues. The CDR3 coding sequence is TGTGCCAGCAGTTGGGACAACTACGAGCAGTACTTC. Protein product: CASSWDNYEQYF.

This clonotype was found a few times. Compared with germline, one end of the junction differs, possibly owing to a read error. V is TRBV11-3 and J is TRBJ2-7; no definite D call. Germline CDR1 and CDR2: SGHNT and YENEEA. This CDR3 has 11 amino acids. CDR3 in DNA: TGTGCCTGCAGCCTGACACCCCGGCAGTACTTC. Protein product: CACSLTPRQYF.

The rearrangement links TRBV29-1 to TRBJ2-2; 7 nucleotides line up with TRBD1. Germline CDR1 and CDR2: SQVTM and ANQGSEA. The CDR3 contains 16 residues. The junction had 7 bases not matched to a gene; V was cut back by 2 bases and J by 1 base. The CDR3 region is CSVEIRRQGNTGELFF. DNA of the CDR3: TGCAGCGTTGAAATAAGGCGACAGGGGAACACCGGGGAGCTGTTTTTT.

This clonotype has only a few counts. This chain connects TRBV4-3 to TRBJ1-6, with D possibly TRBD1 on 6 matching bases. The germline gives CDR1 LGHNA, CDR2 YSLEER. V dropped 3 bases and J dropped 13 bases, with 22 bases sitting between them. There are 16 residues in the CDR3. CDR3 DNA: TGCGCCAGCAGCCAGTCACGGGAAGAAACAGGGAGGCCCCTCCACTTT. Its translation is CASSQSREETGRPLHF.

The chain recombines TRBV29-1 with TRBJ1-1; 9 nucleotides line up with TRBD1. V was pared by 6 bases and J by 7 bases, with 3 bases of the junction left unmatched. This CDR3 is 11 amino acids long. Looked up from germline, CDR1 is SQVTM and CDR2 is ANQGSEA. CDR3 loop: CSVGQGIEAFF. CDR3 sequence (DNA): TGCAGCGTAGGACAGGGGATTGAAGCTTTCTTT. Supplemented by reference TRBV29-1 and TRBJ1-1, the full variable domain reads SAVISQKPSRDICQRGTSLTIQCQVDSQVTMMFWYRQQPGQSLTLIATANQGSEATYESGFVIDKFPISRPNLTFSTLTVSNMSPEDSSIYLCSVGQGIEAFFGQGTRLTVV.

This clonotype was detected ten times or more. The DNA of the CDR3 is TGTGCCAGCAGCACCCGTACCCGAGGCGCTGAAGCTTTCTTT. Amino acids: CASSTRTRGAEAFF. This chain connects TRBV7-9 to TRBJ1-1; D not certain. Germline-derived CDR1 and CDR2 are SEHNR and FQNEAQ (reference sequence). Trimming took off 5 bases at V and 6 bases at J, with 16 bases between the two ends. The CDR3 has 14 amino acids.

This clonotype has just a few counts. This chain uses TRBV9 with TRBJ2-3; D is ambiguous. CDR1 and CDR2 from the germline V gene are SGDLS and YYNGEE. The CDR3 is 16 residues long. The V and J ends lost 0 bases and 4 bases respectively, with 15 bases between them. CDR3 region: CASSVGNFLVSDTQYF. The CDR3 bases are TGTGCCAGCAGCGTAGGGAATTTTCTAGTCTCAGATACGCAGTATTTT.

The chain links TRBV11-2 to TRBJ1-4; D perhaps matches TRBD1 (5 bases). There are 16 residues in the CDR3. Germline values: CDR1 SGHAT, CDR2 FQNNGV. V shed 1 base and J shed 1 base, with 10 bases lying between them. CDR3: CASSLGSGGTNEKLFF. CDR3 bases: TGTGCCAGCAGCTTAGGGTCCGGGGGAACTAATGAAAAACTGTTTTTT.

Only a few counts were recorded for this clonotype. The chain uses TRBV30 and TRBJ2-2; D gene unclear. The CDR3 consists of 14 residues. Germline V gene data show CDR1 as GTSNPN and CDR2 as SVGIG (reference sequence). V lost 0 bases, J lost 6 bases, and 11 bases lay in between. The CDR3 DNA reads as TGTGCCTGGAGTGTATCTACCCCCCCCGGGGAGCTGTTTTTT. Translated, it gives CAWSVSTPPGELFF. Supplemented by reference TRBV30 and TRBJ2-2, the full variable domain reads SQTIHQWPATLVQPVGSPLSLECTVEGTSNPNLYWYRQAAGRGLQLLFYSVGIGQISSEVPQNLSASRPQDRQFILSSKKLLLSDSGFYLCAWSVSTPPGELFFGEGSRLTVL.